These T cell receptor beta chains were read from a single sample in a study of cytomegalovirus exposure and HLA in healthy donors. Generated by immunoSEQ multiplex PCR, the TCRdb table keeps only in-frame clones and is missing some. Of 65,000 to 85,000 clones detected, under 80% appear once; the ten largest clones hold just under 5%. The specimen sequenced was PBMCs. These receptors all come from a man between 60 and 75 years old in good health and CMV-seropositive. CDR3s include the opening cysteine and the closing phenylalanine or tryptophan. Each record gives: clone size, D gene, CDR3 length, V gene, J gene, CDR3 DNA, CDR3 protein. D genes are given only for firm matches. Clone size is shown for a subset of rows, as once, few, many or a class of expanded clone.

abundance: -; d_gene: TRBD2; len: 14; v_gene: TRBV27; j_gene: TRBJ2-7; CDR3nt: TGTGCCAGCAGCCCAGGACTAGCGGGGGTAAGGCAGTACTTC; CDR3aa: CASSPGLAGVRQYF
abundance: -; d_gene: TRBD2; len: 15; v_gene: TRBV6-1; j_gene: TRBJ2-3; CDR3nt: TGTGCCAGCAGTGAAATTGGCGGGGGGGCAGATACGCAGTATTTT; CDR3aa: CASSEIGGGADTQYF
abundance: -; d_gene: TRBD2; len: 19; v_gene: TRBV4-2; j_gene: TRBJ2-1; CDR3nt: TGTGCCAGCAGCCAAGCCGGGACTAGCGGGGTGGGGCCTTACAATGAGCAGTTCTTC; CDR3aa: CASSQAGTSGVGPYNEQFF
abundance: -; d_gene: TRBD2; len: 13; v_gene: TRBV27; j_gene: TRBJ2-1; CDR3nt: TGTGCCAGTCAACTAGCGAACTACAATGAGCAGTTCTTC; CDR3aa: CASQLANYNEQFF
abundance: -; d_gene: -; len: 15; v_gene: TRBV27; j_gene: TRBJ1-4; CDR3nt: TGTGCCAGCAGTTTATATGGGCAGCGGAATGAAAAACTGTTTTTT; CDR3aa: CASSLYGQRNEKLFF
abundance: -; d_gene: -; len: 14; v_gene: TRBV5-6; j_gene: TRBJ1-1; CDR3nt: TGTGCCAGCAGCTTGACGTCAGGGGATACTGAAGCTTTCTTT; CDR3aa: CASSLTSGDTEAFF
abundance: -; d_gene: -; len: 15; v_gene: TRBV7-9; j_gene: TRBJ2-7; CDR3nt: TGTGCCAGCAGCCCCGGGGATGGCGGGCGCTACGAGCAGTACTTC; CDR3aa: CASSPGDGGRYEQYF
abundance: -; d_gene: -; len: 16; v_gene: TRBV7-9; j_gene: TRBJ2-2; CDR3nt: TGTTCCAGCAGCTTAAGTCGTAGCGCGAACACCGGGGAGCTGTTTTTT; CDR3aa: CSSSLSRSANTGELFF
abundance: -; d_gene: -; len: 16; v_gene: TRBV4-3; j_gene: TRBJ1-4; CDR3nt: TGCGCCAGCAGCCAAGAGGGAAGGCAGGGGAATGAAAAACTGTTTTTT; CDR3aa: CASSQEGRQGNEKLFF
abundance: once; d_gene: -; len: 13; v_gene: TRBV5-5; j_gene: TRBJ2-2; CDR3nt: TGTGCCAGCAGCTTGGCAGGGACCGGGGAGCTGTTTTTT; CDR3aa: CASSLAGTGELFF
abundance: -; d_gene: TRBD1; len: 13; v_gene: TRBV15; j_gene: TRBJ2-7; CDR3nt: TGTGCCACCAGCAGAGCTGAGGGGGCCGAGCAGTACTTC; CDR3aa: CATSRAEGAEQYF
abundance: -; d_gene: -; len: 11; v_gene: TRBV20-1; j_gene: TRBJ2-7; CDR3nt: TGCAGTGCTCGGACAGATCGGGAGCAGTACTTC; CDR3aa: CSARTDREQYF
abundance: -; d_gene: -; len: 11; v_gene: TRBV6-6; j_gene: TRBJ2-7; CDR3nt: TGTGCCAGCTTTTTTGGGGGGGAGCAGTACTTC; CDR3aa: CASFFGGEQYF
abundance: -; d_gene: TRBD1; len: 16; v_gene: TRBV18; j_gene: TRBJ1-4; CDR3nt: TGTGCCAGCTCACTCTTAACCGGACAGGGAAATGAAAAACTGTTTTTT; CDR3aa: CASSLLTGQGNEKLFF
abundance: few; d_gene: -; len: 16; v_gene: TRBV2; j_gene: TRBJ2-7; CDR3nt: TGTGCCAGCAGTGACAGTCTGGAGGGGAACTCCTACGAGCAGTACTTC; CDR3aa: CASSDSLEGNSYEQYF
abundance: -; d_gene: -; len: 13; v_gene: TRBV7-9; j_gene: TRBJ2-1; CDR3nt: TGTGCCAGCGAGGGGAGGCCCTACAATGAGCAGTTCTTC; CDR3aa: CASEGRPYNEQFF
abundance: few; d_gene: -; len: 14; v_gene: TRBV5-5; j_gene: TRBJ1-2; CDR3nt: TGTGCCAGCGGCCCAGGAGGGATAACGTATGGCTACACCTTC; CDR3aa: CASGPGGITYGYTF
abundance: -; d_gene: TRBD1; len: 14; v_gene: TRBV5-1; j_gene: TRBJ2-3; CDR3nt: TGCGCCAGCAGCTGGACAGGCCACACAGATACGCAGTATTTT; CDR3aa: CASSWTGHTDTQYF
abundance: -; d_gene: -; len: 13; v_gene: TRBV5-6; j_gene: TRBJ1-2; CDR3nt: TGTGCCAGCAGCTCGCGGCGTGGGGGCAGCTACACCTTC; CDR3aa: CASSSRRGGSYTF
abundance: -; d_gene: -; len: 15; v_gene: TRBV7-8; j_gene: TRBJ1-2; CDR3nt: TGTGCCAGCAGCTTAGAGGGAGGACTCCTTCGGGGCTACACCTTC; CDR3aa: CASSLEGGLLRGYTF
abundance: -; d_gene: -; len: 15; v_gene: TRBV13; j_gene: TRBJ1-2; CDR3nt: TGTGCCAGCAGCTTAAACACAGGGTGGAAGGATGGCTACACCTTC; CDR3aa: CASSLNTGWKDGYTF
abundance: -; d_gene: -; len: 11; v_gene: TRBV6-1; j_gene: TRBJ1-1; CDR3nt: TGTGCCAGCAGTATCCTTGCTGAAGCTTTCTTT; CDR3aa: CASSILAEAFF
abundance: once; d_gene: TRBD1; len: 13; v_gene: TRBV6-1; j_gene: TRBJ2-7; CDR3nt: TGTGCCATCTACAGGGGGCCGCCCTACGAGCAGTACTTC; CDR3aa: CAIYRGPPYEQYF
abundance: -; d_gene: TRBD2; len: 18; v_gene: TRBV6-1; j_gene: TRBJ2-4; CDR3nt: TGTGCCAGCAGTGAAGCGCCAGGAACTAGCGCTGCCAAAAACATTCAGTACTTC; CDR3aa: CASSEAPGTSAAKNIQYF
abundance: -; d_gene: -; len: 12; v_gene: TRBV5-1; j_gene: TRBJ1-4; CDR3nt: TGCGCCAGCAGCTTCGGGGAGGAAAAACTGTTTTTT; CDR3aa: CASSFGEEKLFF
abundance: -; d_gene: -; len: 14; v_gene: TRBV5-1; j_gene: TRBJ2-7; CDR3nt: TGCGCCAGCAGCTTGGCCAGGGGCGCCTACGAGCAGTACTTC; CDR3aa: CASSLARGAYEQYF
abundance: -; d_gene: -; len: 14; v_gene: TRBV25-1; j_gene: TRBJ1-2; CDR3nt: TGTGCCAGCAGTGAACTCGGAGCTAACTATGGCTACACCTTC; CDR3aa: CASSELGANYGYTF
abundance: -; d_gene: -; len: 17; v_gene: TRBV29-1; j_gene: TRBJ1-5; CDR3nt: TGCAGCCTACAGGTATTCCCCAGACAGGCACGCAATCAGCCCCAGCATTTT; CDR3aa: CSLQVFPRQARNQPQHF
abundance: -; d_gene: -; len: 13; v_gene: TRBV7-2; j_gene: TRBJ1-4; CDR3nt: TGTGCCAGCAGCTTTACGGCGGATGCAAAACTGTTTTTT; CDR3aa: CASSFTADAKLFF
abundance: -; d_gene: -; len: 16; v_gene: TRBV7-9; j_gene: TRBJ2-3; CDR3nt: TGTGCCAGCAGCTTAGGGGGGGTGGTGAGCACAGATACGCAGTATTTT; CDR3aa: CASSLGGVVSTDTQYF
abundance: -; d_gene: TRBD2; len: 16; v_gene: TRBV7-2; j_gene: TRBJ2-1; CDR3nt: TGTGCCAGCAGCTCGCGCCCGGGAGGGACGCTCAATGAGCAGTTCTTC; CDR3aa: CASSSRPGGTLNEQFF
abundance: few; d_gene: TRBD2; len: 15; v_gene: TRBV29-1; j_gene: TRBJ2-5; CDR3nt: TGCAGCGTCACCGGACTAGCGGGGGGGCGAGAGACCCAGTACTTC; CDR3aa: CSVTGLAGGRETQYF
abundance: -; d_gene: -; len: 12; v_gene: TRBV11-2; j_gene: TRBJ1-2; CDR3nt: TGTGCCAGCAGCTGGGGCGGAGATGGCTACACCTTC; CDR3aa: CASSWGGDGYTF
abundance: few; d_gene: -; len: 16; v_gene: TRBV4-1; j_gene: TRBJ2-7; CDR3nt: TGCGCCAGCAGCCAAGTGTTTGGGCGTGAGCTCCACGAGCAGTACTTC; CDR3aa: CASSQVFGRELHEQYF
abundance: -; d_gene: -; len: 14; v_gene: TRBV5-1; j_gene: TRBJ1-1; CDR3nt: TGCGCCAGCAGCCAGCAGGGTGGTTTTACTGAAGCTTTCTTT; CDR3aa: CASSQQGGFTEAFF
abundance: -; d_gene: TRBD2; len: 15; v_gene: TRBV6-4; j_gene: TRBJ2-7; CDR3nt: TGTGCCAGCAGTGACCGAGCGGGGGGGATCTACGAGCAGTACTTC; CDR3aa: CASSDRAGGIYEQYF
abundance: -; d_gene: TRBD1; len: 15; v_gene: TRBV7-9; j_gene: TRBJ1-4; CDR3nt: TGTGCCAGCAGCTGGGGAACAGGGGGATCGGAAAAACTGTTTTTT; CDR3aa: CASSWGTGGSEKLFF
abundance: -; d_gene: TRBD1; len: 12; v_gene: TRBV29-1; j_gene: TRBJ1-2; CDR3nt: TGCAGCGTTCTACAGGGGGCCGGTGGCTACACCTTC; CDR3aa: CSVLQGAGGYTF
abundance: -; d_gene: -; len: 16; v_gene: TRBV5-1; j_gene: TRBJ2-3; CDR3nt: TGCGCTAGCAGCTTACTCAGGGGCCGTAACACAGATACGCAGTATTTT; CDR3aa: CASSLLRGRNTDTQYF
abundance: -; d_gene: TRBD1; len: 16; v_gene: TRBV5-6; j_gene: TRBJ2-1; CDR3nt: TGTGCCAGCAGCCTTAGCGACAGGGGCTTTTTGGATGAGCAGTTCTTC; CDR3aa: CASSLSDRGFLDEQFF
abundance: -; d_gene: TRBD2; len: 16; v_gene: TRBV2; j_gene: TRBJ2-3; CDR3nt: TGTGCCAGCAGTCGTCCCCTAGCGGGAGGGTCAGATACGCAGTATTTT; CDR3aa: CASSRPLAGGSDTQYF
abundance: -; d_gene: -; len: 18; v_gene: TRBV4-2; j_gene: TRBJ1-1; CDR3nt: TGTGCCAGCAGCCAGACTGCCCGGGTAGGACAGCCGAACACTGAAGCTTTCTTT; CDR3aa: CASSQTARVGQPNTEAFF
abundance: -; d_gene: TRBD2; len: 17; v_gene: TRBV5-4; j_gene: TRBJ2-3; CDR3nt: TGTGCCAGCAGCTCGGGACTAGCGGGACTTATCACAGATACGCAGTATTTT; CDR3aa: CASSSGLAGLITDTQYF
abundance: -; d_gene: -; len: 17; v_gene: TRBV13; j_gene: TRBJ1-1; CDR3nt: TGTGCCAGCAGCCCCCCAGTCGGGGAGGCATGGGACACTGAAGCTTTCTTT; CDR3aa: CASSPPVGEAWDTEAFF
abundance: -; d_gene: TRBD2; len: 16; v_gene: TRBV6-5; j_gene: TRBJ2-7; CDR3nt: TGTGCCAGCAGTTACTCGAAAAGCGGGGGGGCCTACGAGCAGTACTTC; CDR3aa: CASSYSKSGGAYEQYF
abundance: -; d_gene: TRBD2; len: 18; v_gene: TRBV6-4; j_gene: TRBJ2-3; CDR3nt: TGTGCCATCGCTCCGGGACTAGCGTCATGCTCTAGCACAGATACGCAGTATTTT; CDR3aa: CAIAPGLASCSSTDTQYF
abundance: -; d_gene: -; len: 12; v_gene: TRBV6-5; j_gene: TRBJ2-5; CDR3nt: TGTGCCAGCAGTCCCGGAGGAGCTTCTCAGTACTTC; CDR3aa: CASSPGGASQYF
abundance: -; d_gene: TRBD1; len: 13; v_gene: TRBV2; j_gene: TRBJ1-6; CDR3nt: TGTGCCGGATTGGACAGGGGGAGTTCACCCCTCCACTTT; CDR3aa: CAGLDRGSSPLHF
abundance: -; d_gene: TRBD2; len: 17; v_gene: TRBV25-1; j_gene: TRBJ2-7; CDR3nt: TGTGCCAGCAGCCCAATGAATGGCTGGGGGGGAGCCTACGAGCAGTACTTC; CDR3aa: CASSPMNGWGGAYEQYF
abundance: -; d_gene: -; len: 11; v_gene: TRBV19; j_gene: TRBJ1-1; CDR3nt: TGTGCCAGTAGTATAGGCGGTGAAGCTTTCTTT; CDR3aa: CASSIGGEAFF